These T cell receptor beta chains were read from a single sample in a study of human T cells and chemical hapten exposure. TCRdb re-called the RACE reads with MiXCR, one entry per CDR3 protein. Here the sample spans approximately 260,000 distinct CDR3 sequences, 7.7% being singletons. The sequenced sample was whole blood, obtained in connection with sensitization to the hapten diphenylcyclopropenone (DPC). Receptor source: a man younger than 35 with alopecia areata. Some clones in this sample may be carry-over from other donors' samples. The CDR3 runs from the conserved cysteine through the conserved F or W. The order of the fields is V gene, CDR3 protein.

V gene: TRBV5-1
CDR3 protein: CASSLDGTQNQETQYF

V gene: TRBV12-3/TRBV12-4
CDR3 protein: CASNPTDNKNIQYF

V gene: TRBV28
CDR3 protein: CASDGYSNQPQHF

V gene: TRBV10-2
CDR3 protein: CASRFNRGGRGRNGYTF

V gene: TRBV20-1
CDR3 protein: CSARAPGLAANNEQFF

V gene: TRBV5-6
CDR3 protein: CASSLAWTSGTDTQYF

V gene: TRBV20-1
CDR3 protein: CSARGPRGRDEQYF

V gene: TRBV28
CDR3 protein: CASTSAGRGLNTEAFF

V gene: TRBV4-3
CDR3 protein: CASSQGLSQSYYDTEAFF

V gene: TRBV29-1
CDR3 protein: CSVRKDQETQYF

V gene: TRBV29-1
CDR3 protein: CSVASQGTAEAFF

V gene: TRBV7-9
CDR3 protein: CASSLEGLGTEAFF

V gene: TRBV5-1
CDR3 protein: CASSLVGRKTEAFF

V gene: TRBV5-6
CDR3 protein: CASSFKRVVPQLNTEAFF

V gene: TRBV6-2/TRBV6-3
CDR3 protein: CASSYLAGGEAFF

V gene: TRBV10-3
CDR3 protein: CAISEAGGGSNEQFF

V gene: TRBV25-1
CDR3 protein: CAFGLAGELFF

V gene: TRBV11-2
CDR3 protein: CASSLVKGVRETQYF

V gene: TRBV28
CDR3 protein: CASSSSPSPSGANVLTF

V gene: TRBV5-1
CDR3 protein: CASSQDSSSYEQYF

V gene: TRBV28
CDR3 protein: CASSSDGYTF

V gene: TRBV5-1
CDR3 protein: CDQTGRGGTRQPQHF